In its sample, the clone carrying this T cell receptor beta chain was seen a few times. The CDR3 spans 15 residues. Trimming took 6 bases from V and 1 from J, leaving 17 bases between them. The germline V gene encodes CDR1 DFQATT and CDR2 SNEGSKA (reference sequence). This specimen comes from a study of patients and donors after allogeneic stem cell transplantation. Each CDR3 protein gets one entry after TCRdb re-called the RT-PCR reads with MiXCR. In the table there are 800,000 to 1,000,000 distinct CDR3 sequences, roughly 18% of which are singletons. Sequencing input: blood, either unsorted or a sorted T cell fraction (not recorded which). The rearrangement links TRBV20-1 to TRBJ2-3; D is possibly TRBD1 or TRBD2 (6 bases each). The receptor was isolated from a human donor who was either an allogeneic HSCT recipient or a stem cell or donor lymphocyte infusion donor (not recorded which). It is not recorded whose cells these are; they may come from a transplant donor. CDR3 residues: CSAWAGDSGTDTQYF. The CDR3 region has the DNA TGCAGTGCCTGGGCAGGGGACTCGGGCACAGATACGCAGTATTTT.